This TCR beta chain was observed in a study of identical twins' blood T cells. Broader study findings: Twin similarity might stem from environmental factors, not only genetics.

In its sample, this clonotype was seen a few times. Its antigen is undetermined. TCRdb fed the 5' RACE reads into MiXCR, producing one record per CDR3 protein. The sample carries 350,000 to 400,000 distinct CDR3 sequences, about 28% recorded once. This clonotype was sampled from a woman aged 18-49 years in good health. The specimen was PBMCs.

The CDR3 loop reads CASYFGSEQFF. CDR3 DNA: TGTGCCAGCTACTTCGGCAGTGAGCAGTTCTTC. The rearrangement links TRBV7-9 to TRBJ2-1, with unresolved D. Looked up from germline, CDR1 is SEHNR and CDR2 is FQNEAQ (reference sequence). The CDR3 is 11 amino acids. V lost 8 bases and J lost 9, with 11 bases in between.